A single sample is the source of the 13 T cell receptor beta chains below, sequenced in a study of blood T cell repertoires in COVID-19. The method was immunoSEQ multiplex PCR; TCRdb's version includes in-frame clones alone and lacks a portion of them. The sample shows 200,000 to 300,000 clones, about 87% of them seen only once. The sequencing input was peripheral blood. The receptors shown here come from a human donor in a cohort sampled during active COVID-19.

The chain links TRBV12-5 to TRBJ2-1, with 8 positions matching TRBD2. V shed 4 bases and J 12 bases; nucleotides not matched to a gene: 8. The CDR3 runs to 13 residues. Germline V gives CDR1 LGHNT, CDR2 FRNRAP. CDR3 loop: CASGSGGISGQFF. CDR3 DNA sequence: TGTGCTAGTGGTTCGGGGGGGATCTCGGGGCAGTTCTTC.

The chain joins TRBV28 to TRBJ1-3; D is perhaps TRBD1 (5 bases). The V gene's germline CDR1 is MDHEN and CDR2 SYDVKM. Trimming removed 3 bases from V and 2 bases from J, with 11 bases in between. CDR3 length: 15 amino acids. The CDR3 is CASSLAGLAGNTIYF. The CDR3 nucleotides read TGTGCCAGCAGTTTGGCAGGGCTCGCTGGAAACACCATATATTTT.

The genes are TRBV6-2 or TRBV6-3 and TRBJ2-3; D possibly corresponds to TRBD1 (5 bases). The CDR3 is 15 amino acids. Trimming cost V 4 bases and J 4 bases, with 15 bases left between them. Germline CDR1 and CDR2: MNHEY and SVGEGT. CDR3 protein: CASSFGYRSADTQYF. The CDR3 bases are TGTGCCAGCAGTTTCGGGTACAGGTCCGCAGATACGCAGTATTTT.

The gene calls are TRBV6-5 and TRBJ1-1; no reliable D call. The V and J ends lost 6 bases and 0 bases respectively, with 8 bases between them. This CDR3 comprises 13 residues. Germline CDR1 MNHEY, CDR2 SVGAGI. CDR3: CASRGRMNTEAFF. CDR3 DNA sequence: TGTGCCAGCAGAGGGAGGATGAACACTGAAGCTTTCTTT.

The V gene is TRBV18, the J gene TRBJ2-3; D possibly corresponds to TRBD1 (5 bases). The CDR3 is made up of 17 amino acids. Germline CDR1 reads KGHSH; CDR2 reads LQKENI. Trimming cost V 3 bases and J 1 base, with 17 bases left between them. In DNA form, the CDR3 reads TGTGCCAGCTCACCGCGACCCAGGGCGGCAGGCACAGATACGCAGTATTTT. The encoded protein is CASSPRPRAAGTDTQYF.

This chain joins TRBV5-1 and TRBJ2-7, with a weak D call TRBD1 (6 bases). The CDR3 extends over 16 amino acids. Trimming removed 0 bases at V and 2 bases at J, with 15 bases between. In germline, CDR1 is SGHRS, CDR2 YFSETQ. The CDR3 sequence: CASSLAGATPTYEQYF. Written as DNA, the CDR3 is TGCGCCAGCAGCTTGGCAGGGGCCACTCCGACCTACGAGCAGTACTTC.

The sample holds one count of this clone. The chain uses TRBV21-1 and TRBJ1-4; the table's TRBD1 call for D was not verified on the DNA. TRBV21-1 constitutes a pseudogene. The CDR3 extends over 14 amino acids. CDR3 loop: CASSNLRANEKLFF. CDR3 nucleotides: TGTGCCAGCAGCAACCTCAGGGCTAATGAAAAACTGTTTTTT.

The CDR3 spells CASSVAGVSYNEQFF. CDR3 DNA sequence: TGCGCCAGCAGTGTAGCGGGAGTATCATACAATGAGCAGTTCTTC. The chain recombines TRBV10-2 with TRBJ2-1; TRBD2 aligns across 9 bases. Germline lookup yields CDR1 WSHSY and CDR2 SAAADI. The CDR3 sequence is 15 residues long. With V trimmed by 4 bases and J by 4 bases, 5 bases remained unmatched.

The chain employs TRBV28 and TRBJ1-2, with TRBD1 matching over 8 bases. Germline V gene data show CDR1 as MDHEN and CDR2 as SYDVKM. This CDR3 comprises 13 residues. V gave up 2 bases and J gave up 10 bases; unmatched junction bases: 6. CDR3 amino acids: CASSLRGQAHYTF. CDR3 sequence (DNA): TGTGCCAGCAGTTTACGGGGACAGGCTCACTACACCTTC.

The DNA of the CDR3 is TGTGCCAGCTCACCGTCACAGCGCACAGATACGCAGTATTTT. Its translation is CASSPSQRTDTQYF. This rearrangement joins TRBV18 to TRBJ2-3; D ambiguous. Germline-derived CDR1 and CDR2 are KGHSH and LQKENI. The length of the CDR3 is 14 residues. The V end was cut by 3 bases, the J end by 1 base, with 8 bases between.

The DNA for the CDR3 is TGTGCCATCAGAAAAGCGGGGGGGTCAGATACGCAGTATTTT. Protein product: CAIRKAGGSDTQYF. The rearrangement links TRBV10-3 to TRBJ2-3, with 10 bases matching TRBD2. The V segment lost 6 bases and the J segment 4 bases; nucleotides outside the gene matches: 4. Germline CDR1 is ENHRY and CDR2 is SYGVKD. This CDR3 comprises 14 residues.

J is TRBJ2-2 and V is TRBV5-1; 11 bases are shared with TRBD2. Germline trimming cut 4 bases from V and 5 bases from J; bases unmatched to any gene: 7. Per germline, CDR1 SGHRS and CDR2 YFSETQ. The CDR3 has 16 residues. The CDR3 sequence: CASSAKLAGVTGELFF. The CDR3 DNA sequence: TGCGCCAGCAGCGCTAAACTAGCGGGGGTTACCGGGGAGCTGTTTTTT.

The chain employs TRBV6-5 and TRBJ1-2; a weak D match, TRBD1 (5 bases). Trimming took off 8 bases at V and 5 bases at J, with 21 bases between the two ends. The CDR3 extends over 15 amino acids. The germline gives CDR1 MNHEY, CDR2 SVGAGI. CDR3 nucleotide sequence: TGTGCCAGCGGAGACAGTCCGAAAGCTTCTTATGGCTACACCTTC. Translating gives CASGDSPKASYGYTF.